The TCR beta chain under discussion was sequenced for a study of T cells in women clearing cervical HPV infection. The CDR3 is 15 residues long. The V gene's germline CDR1 is SGHAT and CDR2 FQNNGV. V shed 5 bases, J shed 2 bases, and the junction held 5 bases outside the gene matches. Average input was approximately 1,100 ng genomic DNA for immunoSEQ TCR beta CDR3 amplification. Assay: immunoSEQ multiplex PCR; the TCRdb copy retains only in-frame clones and omits some. The sample's table shows about 25,000 clones. The study's findings and limits: Richness plus V gene abundances separated cases from controls with AUC about 0.8. TRBV6-7 relative abundance averaged about 0.11% in cases and approximately 0.15% in controls.

Regarding this clone: What it recognizes is unknown. The CDR3 end lies 3 residues beyond the end of the read and is filled in from the germline J gene.

The chain links TRBV11-2 to TRBJ2-7, with TRBD2 identical over 11 bases. The sequencing input was blood buffy coat. The clonotype originates from a woman between 18 and 69 years old with a cervical HPV16 infection that either progressed to CIN3+ or cleared (not recorded which). The sequenced part of the CDR3 DNA is TGTGCCAGCAGCATTAGCGGGAGGGCCGCCTACGAG. Translated: CASSISGRAAYE. The CDR3 in its entirety is CASSISGRAAYEQYF.